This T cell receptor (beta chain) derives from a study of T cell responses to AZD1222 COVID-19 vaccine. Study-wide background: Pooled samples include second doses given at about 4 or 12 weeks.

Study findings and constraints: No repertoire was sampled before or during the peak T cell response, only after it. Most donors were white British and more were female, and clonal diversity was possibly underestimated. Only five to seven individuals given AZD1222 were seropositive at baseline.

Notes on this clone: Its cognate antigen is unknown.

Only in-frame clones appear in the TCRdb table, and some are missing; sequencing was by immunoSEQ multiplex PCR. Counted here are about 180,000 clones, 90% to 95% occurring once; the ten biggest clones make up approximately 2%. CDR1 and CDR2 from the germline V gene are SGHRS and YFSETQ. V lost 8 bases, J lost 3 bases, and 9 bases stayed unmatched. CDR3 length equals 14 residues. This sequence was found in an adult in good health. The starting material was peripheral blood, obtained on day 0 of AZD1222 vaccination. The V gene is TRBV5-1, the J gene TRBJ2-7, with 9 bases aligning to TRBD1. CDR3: CARNYRDRDYEQYF. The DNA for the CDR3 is TGCGCCAGAAACTACAGGGACAGGGACTACGAGCAGTACTTC.